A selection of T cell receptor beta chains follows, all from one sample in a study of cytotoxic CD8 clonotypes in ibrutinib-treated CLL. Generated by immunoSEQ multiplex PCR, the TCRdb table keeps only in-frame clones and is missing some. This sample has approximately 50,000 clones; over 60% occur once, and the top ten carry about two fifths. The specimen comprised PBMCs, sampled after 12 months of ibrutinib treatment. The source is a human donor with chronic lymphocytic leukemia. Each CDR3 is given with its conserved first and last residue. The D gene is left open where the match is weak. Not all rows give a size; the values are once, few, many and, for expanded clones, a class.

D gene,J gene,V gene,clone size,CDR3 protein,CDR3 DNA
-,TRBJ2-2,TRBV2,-,CASSRGELTGELFF,TGTGCCAGCAGTAGGGGGGAACTTACCGGGGAGCTGTTTTTT
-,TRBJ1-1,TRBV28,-,CASSSQGSATEAFF,TGTGCCAGCAGTTCACAGGGTTCGGCGACTGAAGCTTTCTTT
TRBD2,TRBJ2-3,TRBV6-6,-,CASSYGIAGASISQYF,TGTGCCAGCAGTTATGGTATAGCGGGAGCTTCCATCTCGCAGTATTTT
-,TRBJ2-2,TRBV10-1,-,CASSESWLGGELFF,TGCGCCAGCAGTGAGTCATGGCTTGGCGGGGAGCTGTTTTTT
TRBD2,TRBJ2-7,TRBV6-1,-,CASSAAKGLLSYEQYF,TGTGCCAGCAGTGCCGCGAAGGGACTACTCTCCTACGAGCAGTACTTC
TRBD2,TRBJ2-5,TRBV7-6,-,CASSRAAEARGLAGVGETQYF,TGTGCCAGCAGCCGGGCGGCCGAGGCTCGGGGCCTAGCGGGAGTTGGAGAGACCCAGTACTTC
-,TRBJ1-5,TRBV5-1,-,CASSLRGLSNQPQHF,TGCGCCAGCAGCTTAAGGGGGTTAAGCAATCAGCCCCAGCATTTT
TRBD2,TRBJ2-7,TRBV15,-,CATRASGSLYEQYF,TGTGCCACCAGGGCTAGCGGGAGTTTGTACGAGCAGTACTTC
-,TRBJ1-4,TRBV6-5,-,CASSYSISIEKLFF,TGTGCCAGCAGTTACTCCATCTCCATTGAAAAACTGTTTTTT
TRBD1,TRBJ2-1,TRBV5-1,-,CASSLVGTGDDEQFF,TGCGCCAGCAGCTTGGTGGGGACAGGGGATGATGAGCAGTTCTTC
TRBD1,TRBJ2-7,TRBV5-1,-,CASSSTGGSYEQYF,TGCGCCAGCAGCTCGACAGGGGGTTCCTACGAGCAGTACTTC
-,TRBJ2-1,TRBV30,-,CARSLGGSSYNEQFF,TGTGCCCGGTCACTCGGAGGGTCTTCCTACAATGAGCAGTTCTTC
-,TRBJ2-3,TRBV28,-,CASSLSLGPLTDTQYF,TGTGCCAGCAGTTTATCGTTGGGACCATTGACAGATACGCAGTATTTT
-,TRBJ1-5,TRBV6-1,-,CASNSRVGDQPQHF,TGTGCCAGCAATAGCAGGGTAGGCGATCAGCCCCAGCATTTT
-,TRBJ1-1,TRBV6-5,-,CASSPTMNTEAFF,TGTGCCAGCAGCCCCACGATGAACACTGAAGCTTTCTTT
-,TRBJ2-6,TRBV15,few,CATSMDTSSGANVLTF,TGTGCCACCAGCATGGACACGAGCTCTGGGGCCAACGTCCTGACTTTC
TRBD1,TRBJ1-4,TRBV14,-,CASSQLQGANEKLFF,TGTGCCAGCAGCCAGTTACAGGGGGCTAATGAAAAACTGTTTTTT
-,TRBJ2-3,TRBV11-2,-,CASSPPGTRATDTQYF,TGTGCCAGCAGCCCACCCGGGACTCGTGCCACAGATACGCAGTATTTT
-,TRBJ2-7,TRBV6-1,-,CASFAGGYEQYF,TGTGCCAGCTTCGCGGGCGGCTACGAGCAGTACTTC
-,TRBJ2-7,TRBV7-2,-,CASSSNRGAEQYF,TGTGCCAGCAGCTCAAACCGAGGGGCCGAGCAGTACTTC
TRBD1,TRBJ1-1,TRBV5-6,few,CASSPAVWDRGGTEAFF,TGTGCCAGCAGCCCAGCAGTGTGGGACAGGGGAGGGACTGAAGCTTTCTTT
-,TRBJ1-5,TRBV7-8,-,CASSLFPGTNQPQHF,TGTGCCAGCAGCTTATTTCCCGGGACGAATCAGCCCCAGCATTTT
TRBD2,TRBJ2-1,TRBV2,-,CASSRLAGANEQFF,TGTGCCAGCAGTAGACTAGCGGGAGCCAATGAGCAGTTCTTC
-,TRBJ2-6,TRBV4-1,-,CASSQEAGTVFSGANVLTF,TGCGCCAGCAGCCAAGAGGCCGGGACGGTATTCTCTGGGGCCAACGTCCTGACTTTC
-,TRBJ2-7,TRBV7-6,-,CASSPPRDTLGGGEQYF,TGTGCCAGCAGCCCACCGAGGGACACCCTCGGAGGTGGCGAGCAGTACTTC
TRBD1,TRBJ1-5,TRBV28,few,CASGQNNQPQHF,TGTGCCTCGGGACAGAACAATCAGCCCCAGCATTTT
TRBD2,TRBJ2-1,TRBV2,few,CASSDGTSGRSYNEQFF,TGTGCCAGCAGCGATGGGACTAGCGGGAGATCCTACAATGAGCAGTTCTTC
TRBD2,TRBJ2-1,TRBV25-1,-,CAIGTSGINEQFF,TGTGCCATCGGGACTAGCGGGATTAATGAGCAGTTCTTC
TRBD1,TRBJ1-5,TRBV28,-,CASSMTGTGFSNQPQHF,TGTGCCAGCAGTATGACCGGGACAGGCTTTAGCAATCAGCCCCAGCATTTT
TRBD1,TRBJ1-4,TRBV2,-,CASRRGQPNEKLFF,TGTGCCAGCCGCAGGGGACAGCCGAATGAAAAACTGTTTTTT
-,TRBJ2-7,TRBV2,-,CASSSPAGYEQYF,TGTGCCAGCAGTTCCCCCGCCGGGTACGAGCAGTACTTC
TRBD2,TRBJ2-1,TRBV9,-,CASSVAPAGAHNEQFF,TGTGCCAGCAGCGTAGCCCCAGCGGGAGCCCACAATGAGCAGTTCTTC
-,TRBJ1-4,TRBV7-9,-,CASNGRATNEKLFF,TGTGCCAGCAACGGCCGGGCAACTAATGAAAAACTGTTTTTT
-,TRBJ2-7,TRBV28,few,CASRGGSYEQYF,TGTGCCAGCAGGGGGGGATCCTACGAGCAGTACTTC
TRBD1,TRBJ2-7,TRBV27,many,CASSLSRTGGGYEQYF,TGTGCCAGCAGTTTATCCCGGACAGGGGGTGGCTACGAGCAGTACTTC
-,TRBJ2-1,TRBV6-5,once,CASRPQRVEVNEQFF,TGTGCCAGCAGGCCCCAGCGGGTAGAGGTCAATGAGCAGTTCTTC
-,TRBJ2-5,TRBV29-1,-,CSVEDRSRVPEETQYF,TGCAGCGTTGAAGATCGGAGTAGGGTCCCCGAGGAGACCCAGTACTTC
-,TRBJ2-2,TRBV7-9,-,CASSLGGSSGELFF,TGTGCCAGCAGCTTAGGAGGCAGTTCCGGGGAGCTGTTTTTT
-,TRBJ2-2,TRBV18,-,CASSPLEHGANTGELFF,TGTGCCAGCTCACCATTGGAGCACGGGGCGAACACCGGGGAGCTGTTTTTT
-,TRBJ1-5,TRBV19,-,CASTRDAVYQPQHF,TGTGCCAGTACCCGAGACGCAGTTTATCAGCCCCAGCATTTT